Presented here are 29 T cell receptor beta chains from one specimen sequenced in a study of neoadjuvant anti-PD-1 for oral cavity cancer. Profiling relied on immunoSEQ multiplex PCR, and the TCRdb table lists in-frame clones only, not all of them. The data contain approximately 8,400 clones, about 80% of them singletons. This sample's time point: after neoadjuvant nivolumab, at surgical resection. Material: PBMCs, obtained after nivolumab (anti-PD-1) treatment. The source of these receptors is a person aged 35-79 years with oral cavity squamous cell carcinoma.

The V call is TRBV5-1, the J call TRBJ1-6; D is unclear. V was clipped by 0 bases and J by 8 bases, with 9 bases between them. Looked up from germline, CDR1 is SGHRS and CDR2 is YFSETQ. The CDR3 has 14 amino acids. In nucleotides, the CDR3 is TGCGCCAGCAGCTTGGAATCAGACTATTCACCCCTCCACTTT. This translates into CASSLESDYSPLHF.

The chain couples TRBV7-2 to TRBJ2-3; D is ambiguous. Germline CDR1 and CDR2: SGHTA and FQGNSA. There are 11 residues in the CDR3. The ends were cut back, 4 bases at V and 3 bases at J, with 2 bases in the middle. CDR3 sequence (DNA): TGTGCCAGCAGCTCTACAGATACGCAGTATTTT. The encoded protein is CASSSTDTQYF. The entire variable domain, with the rest obtained from reference TRBV7-2 and TRBJ2-3, is as follows: GAGVSQSPSNKVTEKGKDVELRCDPISGHTALYWYRQSLGQGLEFLIYFQGNSAPDKSGLPSDRFSAERTGGSVSTLTIQRTQQEDSAVYLCASSSTDTQYFGPGTRLTVL.

The gene calls are TRBV7-8 and TRBJ2-5, with 11 bases fitting TRBD2. V dropped 1 base and J dropped 5; count of bases not matched to a gene: 6. Germline CDR1 and CDR2: SGHVS and FQNEAQ. The CDR3 is 16 amino acids. The CDR3 region is CASSLVTSGSGETQYF. CDR3 nucleotides: TGTGCCAGCAGCTTAGTTACTAGCGGGAGTGGGGAGACCCAGTACTTC.

The genes are TRBV5-4 and TRBJ2-5, with D tentatively TRBD2 (6 bases). This CDR3 is 13 amino acids long. V was cut by 4 bases and J by 2 bases, with 9 bases left in between. CDR1 and CDR2 (germline): SGHNT, YYREEE (reference sequence). CDR3 nucleotide sequence: TGTGCCAGCAGCCGACTAGTTCAAGAGACCCAGTACTTC. Its protein is CASSRLVQETQYF.

The chain recombines TRBV6-6 with TRBJ1-5, with 10 bases that match TRBD1. The CDR3 loop spans 16 amino acids. The V gene end was trimmed by 2 bases and the J gene end by 5 bases; junction bases not matched to a gene: 6. CDR1 and CDR2 (germline): MNHNY, SVGAGI (reference sequence). The CDR3 nucleotides read TGTGCCAGCAGTTACGTGGGGACAGGGGACGATCAGCCCCAGCATTTT. It codes for CASSYVGTGDDQPQHF.

J is TRBJ1-2 and V is TRBV21-1; the D call of TRBD1 is as the table states it, not checked on the DNA. TRBV21-1 is annotated as a pseudogene. The CDR3 is 14 residues long. In DNA, the CDR3 is TGTGCCAGCAAGCCGGACAGGGCCCGAAATGGCTACACCTTC. Protein: CASKPDRARNGYTF.

The chain links TRBV28 to TRBJ1-2, with D uncertain. This CDR3 is 14 amino acids long. Trimming took 2 bases from V and 1 from J, leaving 8 bases between them. Germline V lookup: CDR1 MDHEN, CDR2 SYDVKM. CDR3 DNA: TGTGCCAGCAGTTTACCCCGGGGTAACTATGGCTACACCTTC. As protein: CASSLPRGNYGYTF.

The chain carries TRBV10-3 and TRBJ1-1; TRBD1 aligns across 7 bases. The CDR3 has 13 residues. Unmatched junction bases numbered 11, after V lost 11 bases and J lost 5 bases. From germline, CDR1 is ENHRY and CDR2 SYGVKD. The CDR3 sequence is CAGAQGSGTEAFF. The CDR3 nucleotides are TGTGCCGGCGCACAGGGGTCCGGAACTGAAGCTTTCTTT.

The CDR3: CAISESGRGTDTQYF. CDR3 coding DNA: TGTGCCATCAGTGAGTCCGGCAGGGGAACAGATACGCAGTATTTT. The chain joins TRBV10-3 to TRBJ2-3; tentatively, D is TRBD1 (6 bases). The length of the CDR3 is 15 residues. Trimming took off 0 bases at V and 3 bases at J, with 10 bases between the two ends. Germline loops: CDR1 ENHRY, CDR2 SYGVKD.

The chain has TRBV11-2 and TRBJ2-7; unclear D gene. The CDR3 runs 14 residues. The germline CDR1 and CDR2 sequences are SGHAT and FQNNGV. V lost 3 bases and J 4 bases, leaving 13 bases between the germline ends. The chain's CDR3 is CASSFSPESYEQYF. The DNA for the CDR3 is TGTGCCAGCAGCTTCTCACCGGAGAGTTACGAGCAGTACTTC.

This clone was picked up a small number of times. The chain employs TRBV21-1 and TRBJ1-1. TRBV21-1 is a pseudogene locus. This CDR3 comprises 16 residues. CDR3 sequence reads: CASSKPSGKLDTEAFF. The CDR3, as DNA: TGTGCCAGCAGCAAGCCATCCGGGAAACTTGACACTGAAGCTTTCTTT.

The chain uses TRBV7-9 and TRBJ2-1; no clear D. Deletions cut 5 bases from V and 3 bases from J, with 20 bases between. This CDR3 spans 17 amino acids. Germline values: CDR1 SEHNR, CDR2 FQNEAQ (reference sequence). In DNA, the CDR3 is TGTGCCAGCAGCAGTTGGGAAGATTTGAGCTTCTACAATGAGCAGTTCTTC. It specifies CASSSWEDLSFYNEQFF.

The CDR3 coding sequence is TGCAGCGTCCTTACAGGGACATACGAGCAGTACTTC. As protein: CSVLTGTYEQYF. The chain uses TRBV29-1 and TRBJ2-7; TRBD1 is a possible D gene (6 bases). Per germline, CDR1 SQVTM and CDR2 ANQGSEA. This CDR3 comprises 12 residues. V was cut by 6 bases and J by 4 bases, with 13 bases left in between.

The rearrangement joins TRBV13 to TRBJ1-3; the match to TRBD1 covers 10 bases. CDR3 size: 15 residues. Germline assignment: CDR1 PRHDT and CDR2 FYEKMQ (reference sequence). V was clipped by 5 bases and J by 6 bases; unmatched bases: 7. The CDR3 coding sequence is TGTGCCAGCAGCCCGGGGGGGACAGGGGCAAACACCATATATTTT. The encoded protein is CASSPGGTGANTIYF.

V gene TRBV7-6 combines with J gene TRBJ2-3; perhaps TRBD1 as D (6 bases). Germline lookup yields CDR1 SGHVS and CDR2 FNYEAQ. The CDR3 spans 17 residues. V lost 5 bases to trimming and J lost 0 bases, with 18 bases between them. The CDR3 spells CASSPPRARGSTDTQYF. DNA of the CDR3: TGTGCCAGCAGCCCCCCCCGGGCCAGGGGTAGCACAGATACGCAGTATTTT. The full variable domain, rest sourced from reference TRBV7-6 and TRBJ2-3, is GAGVSQSPRYKVTKRGQDVALRCDPISGHVSLYWYRQALGQGPEFLTYFNYEAQQDKSGLPNDRFSAERPEGSISTLTIQRTEQRDSAMYRCASSPPRARGSTDTQYFGPGTRLTVL.

V is TRBV19 and J is TRBJ1-5; 8 bases line up with TRBD1. The CDR3 consists of 15 residues. V shed 6 bases, J shed 6 bases, and the junction held 10 bases outside the gene matches. CDR1 is LNHDA and CDR2 is SQIVND in the germline V gene (reference sequence). Here the CDR3 DNA reads TGTGCCAGTAGGACACCAGGGGGCGCGGGTCAGCCCCAGCATTTT. It translates to CASRTPGGAGQPQHF.

This clone was recorded a few times. The V gene is TRBV4-1, the J gene TRBJ2-4; D is ambiguous. This CDR3 comprises 12 residues. Trimming took 4 bases from V and 13 from J, leaving 14 bases between them. Germline V gene data show CDR1 as MGHRA and CDR2 as YSYEKL. The CDR3 nucleotides read TGCGCCAGCAGCCCCCTCCCCGGGTTACAGTACTTC. Its translation is CASSPLPGLQYF.

This clone was seen more than once but under ten times. This chain links TRBV18 with TRBJ2-7, with 7 bases lining up with TRBD2. Germline V gives CDR1 KGHSH, CDR2 LQKENI. The CDR3 runs to 13 residues. V was pared by 3 bases and J by 3 bases, with 2 bases of the junction left unmatched. DNA of the CDR3: TGTGCCAGCTCACCCGGGACTAACTACGAGCAGTACTTC. This translates into CASSPGTNYEQYF.

V usage is TRBV19 and J usage is TRBJ1-5; D remains unclear. V shed 2 bases and J shed 7 bases, with 9 bases lying between them. In germline, CDR1 is LNHDA, CDR2 SQIVND (reference sequence). The CDR3 is 13 residues long. The DNA for the CDR3 is TGTGCCAGTAGTATAACCTCCGGACAGCCCCAGCATTTT. Protein product: CASSITSGQPQHF.

In its sample, this clone was seen a few times. V and J are TRBV5-6 and TRBJ1-5, with 9 bases matching TRBD1. The CDR3 runs 15 residues. Germline lookup yields CDR1 SGHDT and CDR2 YYEEEE. The V segment lost 3 bases and the J segment 5 bases; nucleotides outside the gene matches: 6. The CDR3 loop is CASSSWGQGYQPQHF. DNA of the CDR3: TGTGCCAGCAGCTCCTGGGGACAGGGATATCAGCCCCAGCATTTT.

The V call is TRBV27, the J call TRBJ2-7; weak D call: TRBD2 (6 bases). Trimming removed 4 bases from V and 0 bases from J, with 7 bases in between. The CDR3 length is 13 residues. Germline CDR1 is MNHEY and CDR2 is SMNVEV (reference sequence). This CDR3 is CASSSGGSYEQYF. CDR3 nucleotides: TGTGCCAGCAGTTCCGGGGGCTCCTACGAGCAGTACTTC.

The V and J genes are TRBV12-5 and TRBJ2-1; 12 positions agree with TRBD2. This CDR3 region has 18 residues. Per germline, CDR1 LGHNT and CDR2 FRNRAP. The ends lost 5 bases at V and 7 bases at J; junction bases unmatched: 15. CDR3 DNA sequence: TGTGCTAGTGGTCCGGGACTAGCGGGCGCGGCGGGTAGGAATGAGCAGTTCTTC. This translates into CASGPGLAGAAGRNEQFF.

The rearrangement uses TRBV10-3 and TRBJ1-6; D perhaps matches TRBD1 (6 bases). Germline V gene sequence: CDR1 ENHRY, CDR2 SYGVKD. Trimming removed 3 bases at V and 10 bases at J, with 16 bases between. The CDR3 runs to 15 residues. The CDR3 reads CAISDPGTSMSPLHF. In DNA form, the CDR3 reads TGTGCCATCAGTGACCCAGGGACATCTATGTCACCCCTCCACTTT.

The genes are TRBV19 and TRBJ2-4, with TRBD2 matching over 7 bases. Germline V gene lookup returns CDR1 LNHDA and CDR2 SQIVND (reference sequence). The trim removed 6 bases at V and 1 base at J, leaving 9 bases unmatched. This CDR3 comprises 16 residues. The CDR3 reads CASSTWGGEAKNIQYF. CDR3 DNA: TGTGCCAGTAGCACCTGGGGAGGGGAGGCCAAAAACATTCAGTACTTC.

V gene TRBV25-1 combines with J gene TRBJ2-6; D uncertain. Germline CDR1 reads MGHDK; CDR2 reads SYGVNS. CDR3 length equals 15 residues. With 3 bases removed from V and 0 bases from J, the gap between germline ends came to 6 bases. CDR3 residues: CASSDRFSGANVLTF. The CDR3 bases are TGTGCCAGCAGTGACCGTTTCTCTGGGGCCAACGTCCTGACTTTC.

A few counts support this clone. The rearrangement uses TRBV6-5 and TRBJ1-6, with TRBD1 matching 8 bases. Germline values: CDR1 MNHEY, CDR2 SVGAGI. There are 15 residues in the CDR3. J was trimmed by 8 bases and V by 0 bases; bases with no gene match: 3. CDR3 bases: TGTGCCAGCAGTTACTCCTGGACAGGGTATTCACCCCTCCACTTT. Translated: CASSYSWTGYSPLHF.

The J gene is TRBJ1-2, the V gene TRBV10-1; TRBD1 is a possible D gene (6 bases). The CDR3 runs 15 residues. The V end lost 5 bases, the J end lost 4 bases, and 17 bases lay between the germline ends. From germline, CDR1 is WNHNN and CDR2 SYGVQD (reference sequence). Here the CDR3 reads CASSPDVQGAYGYTF. CDR3 sequence (DNA): TGCGCCAGCAGTCCAGACGTACAGGGAGCCTATGGCTACACCTTC.

The chain joins TRBV19 to TRBJ2-5; 9 positions agree with TRBD2. Per the germline V gene, CDR1 is LNHDA and CDR2 is SQIVND (reference sequence). Trimming cost V 6 bases and J 4 bases; bases outside gene matches: 9. The CDR3 is made up of 15 amino acids. The CDR3 nucleotides are TGTGCCAGTAGCACCGGGACTAGCAAGGTAGAGACCCAGTACTTC. This codes for CASSTGTSKVETQYF.

The chain combines TRBV5-1 with TRBJ2-7, with D possibly called TRBD1 or TRBD2 (5 bases each). The V and J ends lost 0 bases and 2 bases respectively, with 15 bases between them. Germline CDR1 and CDR2: SGHRS and YFSETQ. The CDR3 spans 16 residues. As DNA, the CDR3 is TGCGCCAGCAGCTTGGATCCCCCAGGGAGCGCCTACGAGCAGTACTTC. This gives the protein CASSLDPPGSAYEQYF.